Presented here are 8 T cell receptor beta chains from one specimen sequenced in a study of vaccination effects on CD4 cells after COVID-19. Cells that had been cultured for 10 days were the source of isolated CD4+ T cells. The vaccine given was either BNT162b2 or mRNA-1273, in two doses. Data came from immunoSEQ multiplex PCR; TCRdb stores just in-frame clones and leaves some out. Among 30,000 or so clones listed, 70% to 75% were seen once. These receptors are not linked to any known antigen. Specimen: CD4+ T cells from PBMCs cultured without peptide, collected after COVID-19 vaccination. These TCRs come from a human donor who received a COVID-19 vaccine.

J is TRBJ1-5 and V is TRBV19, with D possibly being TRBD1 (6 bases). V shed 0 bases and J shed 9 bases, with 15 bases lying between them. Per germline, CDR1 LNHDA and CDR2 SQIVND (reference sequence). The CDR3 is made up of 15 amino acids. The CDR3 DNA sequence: TGTGCCAGTAGTATAGATCAAGGGGGGCAGGTGCCCCAGCATTTT. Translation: CASSIDQGGQVPQHF.

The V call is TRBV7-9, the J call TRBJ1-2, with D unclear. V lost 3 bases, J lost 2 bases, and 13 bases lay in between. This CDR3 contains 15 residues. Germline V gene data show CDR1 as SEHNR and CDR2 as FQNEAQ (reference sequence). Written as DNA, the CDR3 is TGTGCCAGCAGCTTCCCCCTGATGGAGAACTATGGCTACACCTTC. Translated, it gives CASSFPLMENYGYTF.

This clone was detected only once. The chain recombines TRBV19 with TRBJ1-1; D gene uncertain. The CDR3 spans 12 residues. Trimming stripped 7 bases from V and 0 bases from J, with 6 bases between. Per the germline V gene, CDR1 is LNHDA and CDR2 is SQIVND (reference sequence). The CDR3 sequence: CASKDLNTEAFF. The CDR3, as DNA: TGTGCCAGTAAGGACTTGAACACTGAAGCTTTCTTT.

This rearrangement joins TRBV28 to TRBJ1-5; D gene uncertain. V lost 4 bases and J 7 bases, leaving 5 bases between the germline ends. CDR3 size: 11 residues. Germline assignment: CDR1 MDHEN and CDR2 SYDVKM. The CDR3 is CASSSRQPQHF. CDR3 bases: TGTGCCAGCAGTTCCCGCCAGCCCCAGCATTTT. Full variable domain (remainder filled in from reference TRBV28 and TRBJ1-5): DVKVTQSSRYLVKRTGEKVFLECVQDMDHENMFWYRQDPGLGLRLIYFSYDVKMKEKGDIPEGYSVSREKKERFSLILESASTNQTSMYLCASSSRQPQHFGDGTRLSIL.

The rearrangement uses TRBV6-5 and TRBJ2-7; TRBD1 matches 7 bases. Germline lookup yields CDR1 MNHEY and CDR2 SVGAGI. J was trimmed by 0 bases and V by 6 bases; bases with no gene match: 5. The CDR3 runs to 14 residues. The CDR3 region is CASRNRGISYEQYF. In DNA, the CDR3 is TGTGCCAGCAGGAACAGGGGCATCTCCTACGAGCAGTACTTC.

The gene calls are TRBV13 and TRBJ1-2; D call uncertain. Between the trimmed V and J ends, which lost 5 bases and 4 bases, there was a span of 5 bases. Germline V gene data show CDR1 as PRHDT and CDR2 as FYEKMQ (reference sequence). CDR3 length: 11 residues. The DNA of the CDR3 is TGTGCCAGCAGCCGCGGCTATGGCTACACCTTC. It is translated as CASSRGYGYTF. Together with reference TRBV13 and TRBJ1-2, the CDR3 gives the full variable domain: AAGVIQSPRHLIKEKRETATLKCYPIPRHDTVYWYQQGPGQDPQFLISFYEKMQSDKGSIPDRFSAQQFSDYHSELNMSSLELGDSALYFCASSRGYGYTFGSGTRLTVV.

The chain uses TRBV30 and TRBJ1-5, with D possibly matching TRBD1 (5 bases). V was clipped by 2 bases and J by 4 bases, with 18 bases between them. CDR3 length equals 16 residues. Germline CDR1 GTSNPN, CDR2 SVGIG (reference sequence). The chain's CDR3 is CAWSPLGAGKNQPQHF. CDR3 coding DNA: TGTGCCTGGAGTCCCCTCGGGGCAGGTAAGAATCAGCCCCAGCATTTT. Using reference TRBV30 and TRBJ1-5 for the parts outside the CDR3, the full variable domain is SQTIHQWPATLVQPVGSPLSLECTVEGTSNPNLYWYRQAAGRGLQLLFYSVGIGQISSEVPQNLSASRPQDRQFILSSKKLLLSDSGFYLCAWSPLGAGKNQPQHFGDGTRLSIL.

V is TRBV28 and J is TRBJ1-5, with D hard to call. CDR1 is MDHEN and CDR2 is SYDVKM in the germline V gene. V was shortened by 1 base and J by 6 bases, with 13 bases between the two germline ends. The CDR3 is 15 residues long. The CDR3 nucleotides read TGTGCCAGCAGTTTATCCCCCGCCCAGTCTCAGCCCCAGCATTTT. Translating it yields CASSLSPAQSQPQHF.